Below are 17 T cell receptor beta chains sequenced from a single sample in a study of T cell responses to AZD1222 COVID-19 vaccine. This table comes from immunoSEQ multiplex PCR, and its TCRdb copy is limited to in-frame clones, with some not included. Among 150,000 to 200,000 clones listed, approximately 90% were seen once. This specimen was peripheral blood, taken on day 0 of AZD1222 vaccination. Every receptor here comes from an adult in good health.

The rearrangement links TRBV25-1 to TRBJ1-3; a possible D gene is TRBD1 (6 bases). The CDR3 extends over 16 amino acids. Germline V CDR1 and CDR2: MGHDK, SYGVNS. The V and J ends lost 5 bases and 4 bases respectively, with 18 bases between them. In DNA, the CDR3 is TGTGCCAGCAGTAAGGCCCGAGGGGGAGGGGGAAACACCATATATTTT. Protein: CASSKARGGGGNTIYF.

The CDR3 region is CASSQGAQGNYGYTF. CDR3 coding DNA: TGCGCCAGCAGCCAAGGGGCCCAGGGTAACTATGGCTACACCTTC. This rearrangement joins TRBV4-3 to TRBJ1-2; tentatively, D is TRBD1 (5 bases). V gave up 1 base and J gave up 1 base, with 10 bases separating them. Germline-derived CDR1 and CDR2 are LGHNA and YSLEER. The CDR3 spans 15 residues.

This chain uses TRBV30 with TRBJ1-3; no firm D call. CDR1 is GTSNPN and CDR2 is SVGIG in the germline V gene (reference sequence). Between the trimmed V and J ends, which lost 1 base and 4 bases, there was a span of 17 bases. CDR3 length: 16 residues. CDR3 coding DNA: TGTGCCTGGAGTGGGCATAATGAGGCGTTGGGAAACACCATATATTTT. It specifies CAWSGHNEALGNTIYF.

The chain employs TRBV27 and TRBJ1-6, with 11 bases matching TRBD1. V lost 7 bases to trimming and J lost 3 bases; unmatched junction nucleotides: 2. The CDR3 contains 15 residues. Germline CDR1 and CDR2: MNHEY and SMNVEV (reference sequence). The chain's CDR3 is CASKGTGGYNSPLHF. The DNA for the CDR3 is TGTGCCAGCAAGGGGACAGGGGGCTATAATTCACCCCTCCACTTT.

V usage is TRBV4-3 and J usage is TRBJ2-7; 7 positions match TRBD1. Germline CDR1 and CDR2: LGHNA and YSLEER. The V gene end was trimmed by 0 bases and the J gene end by 0 bases; junction bases not matched to a gene: 8. The CDR3 is 17 residues long. The CDR3 region is CASSQDRQGEGSYEQYF. DNA of the CDR3: TGCGCCAGCAGCCAAGATAGACAGGGAGAAGGCTCCTACGAGCAGTACTTC.

The rearrangement uses TRBV5-1 and TRBJ2-3; the D gene is possibly TRBD1 (5 bases). V shed 0 bases and J shed 1 base, with 9 bases lying between them. The CDR3 length is 15 residues. Germline V lookup: CDR1 SGHRS, CDR2 YFSETQ. The CDR3 DNA sequence: TGCGCCAGCAGCTTGGAGGGCAGGGGCACAGATACGCAGTATTTT. Its protein is CASSLEGRGTDTQYF.

The rearrangement joins TRBV7-2 to TRBJ1-2; TRBD1 might be the D (6 bases). The CDR3 is 14 amino acids. Germline loops: CDR1 SGHTA, CDR2 FQGNSA. V dropped 5 bases and J dropped 3 bases, with 13 bases sitting between them. CDR3 residues: CASSVGGVHYGYTF. The CDR3 DNA follows: TGTGCCAGCAGCGTAGGGGGGGTCCACTATGGCTACACCTTC.

The rearrangement links TRBV28 to TRBJ1-2; 8 bases align to TRBD1. This CDR3 comprises 17 residues. Germline values: CDR1 MDHEN, CDR2 SYDVKM. V shed 2 bases, J shed 2 bases, and the junction held 10 bases outside the gene matches. This CDR3 reads CASSLGQGALSNYGYTF. CDR3 nucleotides: TGTGCCAGCAGTTTAGGCCAGGGGGCGTTGTCGAACTATGGCTACACCTTC.

This rearrangement joins TRBV4-3 to TRBJ2-2; D call uncertain. V lost 1 base to trimming and J lost 2 bases, with 11 bases between them. CDR3 length equals 16 residues. Per germline, CDR1 LGHNA and CDR2 YSLEER. CDR3 loop: CASSQGTSFNTGELFF. For the CDR3, the DNA is TGCGCCAGCAGCCAAGGTACATCTTTCAACACCGGGGAGCTGTTTTTT.

This chain uses TRBV9 with TRBJ2-2; D perhaps matches TRBD2 (6 bases). The germline gives CDR1 SGDLS, CDR2 YYNGEE. The CDR3 sequence is 15 residues long. Trimming stripped 2 bases from V and 6 bases from J, with 14 bases between. Written as DNA, the CDR3 is TGTGCCAGCAGCGTTTTGCAGGGCGGGGCCGGGGAGCTGTTTTTT. This encodes CASSVLQGGAGELFF.

The V and J genes are TRBV4-3 and TRBJ2-2; D may be TRBD1 (6 bases). This CDR3 has 16 residues. The V gene's germline CDR1 is LGHNA and CDR2 YSLEER. With 2 bases removed from V and 1 base from J, the gap between germline ends came to 11 bases. Here the CDR3 DNA reads TGCGCCAGCAGCCAATTGCCGACAGGGAACACCGGGGAGCTGTTTTTT. This translates into CASSQLPTGNTGELFF.

The V call is TRBV2, the J call TRBJ2-7, with D possibly being TRBD2 (6 bases). V shed 8 bases and J shed 0 bases, with 14 bases lying between them. Per germline, CDR1 SNHLY and CDR2 FYNNEI. CDR3 length equals 14 residues. CDR3 sequence reads: CASESGVLSYEQYF. CDR3 coding DNA: TGTGCCAGCGAATCGGGGGTACTCTCCTACGAGCAGTACTTC. The variable domain in full, with the rest retrieved from reference TRBV2 and TRBJ2-7, is EPEVTQTPSHQVTQMGQEVILRCVPISNHLYFYWYRQILGQKVEFLVSFYNNEISEKSEIFDDQFSVERPDGSNFTLKIRSTKLEDSAMYFCASESGVLSYEQYFGPGTRLTVT.

The genes are TRBV5-4 and TRBJ1-2; 10 bases are shared with TRBD1. Losses at the gene ends were 6 bases for V and 0 bases for J; bases not matched to a gene: 17. This CDR3 has 19 amino acids. CDR1 and CDR2 (germline): SGHNT, YYREEE (reference sequence). Here the CDR3 reads CASTHDPDRGSLANYGYTF. The DNA for the CDR3 is TGTGCCAGCACCCACGATCCGGACAGGGGGAGTTTAGCTAACTATGGCTACACCTTC.

The table lists this clone with a few counts. The CDR3 DNA is TGTGCCAGCAGCTCAAACAGGGACAGGGGGCGAAATACGCAGTATTTT. This gives the protein CASSSNRDRGRNTQYF. The rearrangement uses TRBV11-3 and TRBJ2-3; 12 bases align to TRBD1. The germline V gene has CDR1 SGHNT and CDR2 YENEEA. The CDR3 consists of 16 residues. Trimming cost V 4 bases and J 7 bases; bases outside gene matches: 9.

V usage is TRBV6-5 and J usage is TRBJ2-7, with 8 bases lining up with TRBD1. The CDR3 runs to 13 residues. Unmatched junction bases numbered 4, after V lost 4 bases and J lost 5 bases. Germline V gene data show CDR1 as MNHEY and CDR2 as SVGAGI. The CDR3 here is CASSSLTGDEQYF. The CDR3 bases are TGTGCCAGCAGTTCCCTGACAGGGGACGAGCAGTACTTC.

The V call is TRBV25-1, the J call TRBJ1-6; no clear D gene. CDR1 is MGHDK and CDR2 is SYGVNS in the germline V gene. The CDR3 has 14 amino acids. With 6 bases removed from V and 0 bases from J, the gap between germline ends came to 6 bases. The chain's CDR3 is CASRPSSYNSPLHF. CDR3 bases: TGTGCCAGCAGACCTAGCTCCTATAATTCACCCCTCCACTTT.

In regard to this clone: The missing conserved phenylalanine or tryptophan at the end of this CDR3 makes a read error likely. The V and J genes are TRBV4-3 and TRBJ1-2, with 8 bases fitting TRBD1. Trimming removed 5 bases from V and 5 bases from J; junction bases left unmatched: 16. This CDR3 spans 17 amino acids. Germline CDR1 is LGHNA and CDR2 is YSLEER. Here the CDR3 reads CASSYHNRGQGAYGYTS. Here the CDR3 DNA reads TGCGCCAGCAGCTATCACAACCGCGGACAGGGAGCATATGGCTACACCTCC.